Listed below are T cell receptor beta chains from one sample, sequenced in a study of blood T cell repertoires in COVID-19. Some clones are missing from TCRdb's copy, which holds only in-frame ones; the method was immunoSEQ multiplex PCR. The sample consists of a few hundred thousand clones, approximately 90% of them appearing once. Sequencing used PBMCs or T cells enriched from blood (not recorded which). These receptors all stem from a man aged 18 to 29 with acute COVID-19. The CDR3 runs from the conserved cysteine through the conserved F or W. A D gene is named only where the DNA matches it firmly. Rows may omit the clone size; those that give it use once, few, many or a size class.

V	size	length	D	J	CDR3	DNA
TRBV27	NA	19	TRBD1	TRBJ1-4	CASSLMGSSTGVKVEKLFF	TGTGCCAGCAGTTTAATGGGGTCAAGTACAGGGGTAAAGGTTGAAAAACTGTTTTTT
TRBV5-1	once	16	TRBD2	TRBJ2-2	CASIELAGDMGGELFF	TGCGCCAGCATCGAACTAGCGGGAGATATGGGCGGGGAGCTGTTTTTT
TRBV7-9	few	15	NA	TRBJ2-2	CASTRLTLVSGELFF	TGTGCCAGCACCCGCTTGACCCTAGTCTCCGGGGAGCTGTTTTTT
TRBV11-1	NA	15	TRBD1	TRBJ2-5	CASSIHGQGQETQYF	TGTGCCAGCAGCATCCACGGACAGGGCCAAGAGACCCAGTACTTC
TRBV27	NA	18	TRBD2	TRBJ2-7	CASSLSIWTSGSGGEQYF	TGTGCCAGCAGTTTATCGATTTGGACTAGCGGGAGCGGAGGCGAGCAGTACTTC
TRBV12-3/TRBV12-4	NA	13	NA	TRBJ2-7	CASSFREAYEQYF	TGTGCCAGCAGTTTCAGGGAGGCCTACGAGCAGTACTTC
TRBV5-4	NA	14	TRBD1	TRBJ2-7	CASSLGDRAYEQYF	TGTGCCAGCAGCTTGGGGGACAGGGCCTACGAGCAGTACTTC
TRBV25-1	once	15	TRBD1	TRBJ1-5	CASSETGAVNQPQHF	TGTGCCAGCAGTGAGACAGGGGCGGTCAATCAGCCCCAGCATTTT
TRBV27	NA	16	NA	TRBJ2-7	CASSFASPLGSYEQYF	TGTGCCAGCAGTTTTGCCTCGCCTCTCGGCTCCTACGAGCAGTACTTC
TRBV7-6	once	18	NA	TRBJ1-6	CASSLSGGQRMGDSPLHF	TGTGCCAGCAGCTTATCAGGCGGACAGCGTATGGGGGATTCACCCCTCCACTTT
TRBV19	NA	12	TRBD1	TRBJ2-7	CATRQGDGEQYF	TGTGCCACAAGACAGGGAGATGGCGAGCAGTACTTC
TRBV2	medium-sized	15	TRBD2	TRBJ2-2	CASSGGLAGTGELFF	TGTGCCAGCAGCGGGGGACTAGCGGGGACCGGGGAGCTGTTTTTT
TRBV3-1/TRBV3-2	NA	15	TRBD2	TRBJ2-3	CASSPTSGSTDTQYF	TGTGCCAGCAGCCCAACTAGCGGGAGCACAGATACGCAGTATTTT
TRBV30	NA	13	NA	TRBJ1-4	CAWSVRDFEKLFF	TGTGCCTGGAGTGTACGTGACTTCGAAAAACTGTTTTTT
TRBV21-1	NA	14	NA	TRBJ1-2	CASSKVGTGGGYTF	TGTGCCAGCAGCAAAGTGGGGACAGGGGGCGGCTACACCTTC
TRBV6-5	NA	15	TRBD1	TRBJ1-2	CASSYLETGDYGYTF	TGTGCCAGCAGTTATCTTGAAACAGGGGACTATGGCTACACCTTC
TRBV19	NA	14	TRBD1	TRBJ1-5	CASNGGTVNQPQHF	TGTGCCAGTAATGGGGGGACAGTAAATCAGCCCCAGCATTTT
TRBV5-1	NA	15	TRBD2	TRBJ2-3	CASSFLGREDDTQYF	TGCGCCAGCAGCTTTCTCGGGAGGGAAGATGATACGCAGTATTTT
TRBV6-5	NA	16	NA	TRBJ2-2	CASSYSLSPNTGELFF	TGTGCCAGCAGTTACTCGCTTAGCCCGAACACCGGGGAGCTGTTTTTT
TRBV30	NA	17	TRBD1	TRBJ2-1	CAWSVLAGSGQGGEQFF	TGTGCCTGGAGTGTTCTTGCGGGTTCGGGACAGGGTGGCGAGCAGTTCTTC
TRBV30	once	11	NA	TRBJ1-1	CAWSEGAIAFF	TGTGCCTGGAGTGAAGGGGCGATTGCTTTCTTT
TRBV15	few	17	NA	TRBJ1-6	CATSRVVRTFYNSPLHF	TGTGCCACCAGCAGAGTGGTCAGGACATTCTATAATTCACCCCTCCACTTT
TRBV6-5	few	13	NA	TRBJ1-4	CASSQWASEKLFF	TGTGCCAGCAGCCAGTGGGCATCTGAAAAACTGTTTTTT
TRBV6-4	once	13	TRBD2	TRBJ2-7	CASSDATSGPQYF	TGTGCCAGCAGTGACGCGACTAGCGGGCCGCAGTACTTC
TRBV7-2	NA	13	NA	TRBJ1-1	CASSTRWGSEAFF	TGTGCCAGCAGCACCCGTTGGGGCTCTGAAGCTTTCTTT
TRBV6-5	NA	15	TRBD1	TRBJ1-5	CASSQLQGLGQPQHF	TGTGCCAGCAGCCAGTTACAGGGGCTGGGTCAGCCCCAGCATTTT
TRBV5-4	NA	14	TRBD1	TRBJ2-7	CASSVGTGGYEQYF	TGTGCCAGCAGCGTTGGGACAGGGGGCTACGAGCAGTACTTC
TRBV7-9	NA	15	TRBD1	TRBJ2-2	CASSLVGQESGELFF	TGTGCCAGCAGCTTAGTAGGACAGGAGTCCGGGGAGCTGTTTTTT
TRBV11-2	NA	13	TRBD2	TRBJ2-4	CASSSGLANIQYF	TGTGCCAGCAGCTCCGGACTAGCAAACATTCAGTACTTC
TRBV24-1	NA	14	NA	TRBJ2-7	CATSDSSDSYEQYF	TGTGCCACCAGTGATAGTAGCGACTCTTACGAGCAGTACTTC
TRBV6-5	many	14	NA	TRBJ2-6	CASQQGSGANVLTF	TGTGCCAGCCAACAGGGCTCTGGGGCCAACGTCCTGACTTTC
TRBV4-3	NA	16	NA	TRBJ1-6	CASSLFGDNYNSPLHF	TGCGCCAGCAGCCTATTCGGTGACAATTATAATTCACCCCTCCACTTT
TRBV19	NA	14	NA	TRBJ2-1	CASSIALSYNEQFF	TGTGCCAGTAGTATAGCGTTATCCTACAATGAGCAGTTCTTC
TRBV5-4	NA	15	TRBD2	TRBJ2-7	CASSFGAGGFGEQYF	TGTGCCAGCAGCTTCGGAGCGGGAGGTTTCGGCGAGCAGTACTTC
TRBV4-2	once	15	TRBD2	TRBJ2-1	CASSPEAAGYNEQFF	TGTGCCAGCAGCCCCGAGGCAGCGGGGTACAATGAGCAGTTCTTC
TRBV3-1/TRBV3-2	NA	12	NA	TRBJ1-6	CASSQPHSPLHF	TGTGCCAGCAGCCAACCTCATTCACCCCTCCACTTT
TRBV11-2	NA	15	NA	TRBJ2-7	CASSLEAGSSYEQYF	TGTGCCAGCAGCTTAGAGGCGGGAAGCTCCTACGAGCAGTACTTC
TRBV11-2	NA	13	NA	TRBJ1-4	CASSLQGTEKLFF	TGTGCCAGCAGCCTACAGGGTACTGAAAAACTGTTTTTT
TRBV3-1/TRBV3-2	few	16	NA	TRBJ1-1	CASSQEEVKENTEAFF	TGTGCCAGCAGCCAAGAAGAGGTTAAGGAGAACACTGAAGCTTTCTTT
TRBV28	NA	16	TRBD2	TRBJ2-5	CASSSQAGVVQETQYF	TGTGCCAGCAGTTCGCAAGCGGGAGTGGTCCAAGAGACCCAGTACTTC
TRBV28	NA	15	TRBD1	TRBJ2-5	CASSLTTGAQETQYF	TGTGCCAGCAGTTTAACCACAGGGGCACAAGAGACCCAGTACTTC
TRBV25-1	NA	15	TRBD1	TRBJ1-2	CASSESTGGFGGYTF	TGTGCCAGCAGTGAATCGACAGGGGGTTTCGGTGGCTACACCTTC
TRBV6-4	NA	14	NA	TRBJ2-1	CASSDSSNGAPQFF	TGTGCCAGCAGTGATTCGAGTAATGGTGCCCCTCAGTTCTTC
TRBV4-1	once	17	TRBD2	TRBJ2-7	CASSHPRVAGALYEQYF	TGCGCCAGCAGCCACCCCAGGGTAGCGGGAGCCCTCTACGAGCAGTACTTC
TRBV30	NA	18	TRBD2	TRBJ2-5	CAWSVPRFGGRGQETQYF	TGTGCCTGGAGTGTACCACGGTTTGGCGGGAGGGGTCAAGAGACCCAGTACTTC